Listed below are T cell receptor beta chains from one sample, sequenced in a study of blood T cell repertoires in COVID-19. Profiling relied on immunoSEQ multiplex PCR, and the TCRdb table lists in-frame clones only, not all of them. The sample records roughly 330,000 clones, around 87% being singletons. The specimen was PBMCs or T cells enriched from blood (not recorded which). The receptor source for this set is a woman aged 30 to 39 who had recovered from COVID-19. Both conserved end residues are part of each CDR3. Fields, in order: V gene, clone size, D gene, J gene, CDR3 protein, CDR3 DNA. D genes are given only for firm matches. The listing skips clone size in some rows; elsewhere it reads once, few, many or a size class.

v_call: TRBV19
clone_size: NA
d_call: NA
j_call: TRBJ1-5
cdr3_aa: CASSVLDTNQPQHF
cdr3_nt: TGTGCCAGTAGTGTATTGGACACTAATCAGCCCCAGCATTTT

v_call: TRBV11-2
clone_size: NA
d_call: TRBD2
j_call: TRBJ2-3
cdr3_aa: CASSPPSGGPDTQYF
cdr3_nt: TGTGCCAGCAGCCCTCCTAGCGGGGGCCCAGATACGCAGTATTTT

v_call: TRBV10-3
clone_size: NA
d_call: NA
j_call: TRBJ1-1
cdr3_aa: CAISGGDEAFF
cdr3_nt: TGTGCCATCAGTGGGGGGGATGAAGCTTTCTTT

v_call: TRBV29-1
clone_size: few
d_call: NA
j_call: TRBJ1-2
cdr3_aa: CSVESFRGSSRGYTF
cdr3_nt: TGCAGCGTTGAATCGTTCCGTGGCTCATCGCGGGGCTACACCTTC

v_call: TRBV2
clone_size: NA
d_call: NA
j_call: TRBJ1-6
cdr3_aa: CASSEQGQNNSPLHF
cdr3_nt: TGTGCCAGCAGTGAACAGGGCCAGAATAATTCACCCCTCCACTTT

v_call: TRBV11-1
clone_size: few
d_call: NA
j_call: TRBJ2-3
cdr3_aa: CASSSRSRADTQYF
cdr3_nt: TGTGCCAGCAGCTCCCGTAGTCGAGCGGATACGCAGTATTTT

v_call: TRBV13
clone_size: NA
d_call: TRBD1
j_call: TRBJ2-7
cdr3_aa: CASSPGQGTYEQYF
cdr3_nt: TGTGCCAGCAGCCCCGGACAGGGGACCTACGAGCAGTACTTC

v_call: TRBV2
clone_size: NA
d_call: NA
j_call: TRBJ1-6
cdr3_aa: CATRGGGDSPLHF
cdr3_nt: TGTGCCACCCGAGGGGGAGGGGACTCACCCCTCCACTTT

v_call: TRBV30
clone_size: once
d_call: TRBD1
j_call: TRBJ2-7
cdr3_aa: CAWRTGNEQYF
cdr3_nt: TGTGCCTGGAGGACAGGGAACGAGCAGTACTTC

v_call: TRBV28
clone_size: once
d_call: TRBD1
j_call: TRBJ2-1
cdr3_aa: CASRGQGANEQFF
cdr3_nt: TGTGCCAGCAGAGGACAGGGGGCAAATGAGCAGTTCTTC

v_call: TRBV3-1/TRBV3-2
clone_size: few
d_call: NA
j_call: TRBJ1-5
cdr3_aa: CASSQDSGRAQHF
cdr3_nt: TGTGCCAGCAGCCAAGATTCCGGTCGAGCCCAGCATTTT

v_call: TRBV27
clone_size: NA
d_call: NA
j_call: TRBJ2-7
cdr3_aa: CASTQRRQGSYEQYF
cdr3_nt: TGTGCCAGCACCCAGAGGCGCCAGGGGTCCTACGAGCAGTACTTC

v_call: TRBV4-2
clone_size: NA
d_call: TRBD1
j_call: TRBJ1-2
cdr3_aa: CASSQEQGKGFYGYTF
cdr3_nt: TGTGCCAGCAGCCAAGAACAGGGGAAGGGCTTTTATGGCTACACCTTC

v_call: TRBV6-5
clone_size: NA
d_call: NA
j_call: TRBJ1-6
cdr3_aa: CASSHARGDSPLHF
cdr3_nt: TGTGCCAGCAGCCACGCTAGGGGCGATTCACCCCTCCACTTT

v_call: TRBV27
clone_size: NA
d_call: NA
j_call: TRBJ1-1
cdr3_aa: CASSPNRENTEAFF
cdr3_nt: TGTGCCAGCAGTCCAAACAGGGAGAACACTGAAGCTTTCTTT

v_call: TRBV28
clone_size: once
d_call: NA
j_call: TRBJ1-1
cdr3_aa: CASSSRGTEAFF
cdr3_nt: TGTGCCAGCAGTTCCCGGGGGACTGAAGCTTTCTTT

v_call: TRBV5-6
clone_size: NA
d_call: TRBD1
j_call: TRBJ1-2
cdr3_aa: CASSPTTGIYGYTF
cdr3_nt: TGTGCCAGCAGCCCCACGACAGGGATCTATGGCTACACCTTC

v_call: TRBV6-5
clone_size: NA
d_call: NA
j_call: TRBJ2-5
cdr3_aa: CASSSQLGGGETQYF
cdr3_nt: TGTGCCAGCAGTTCGCAGCTGGGGGGTGGGGAGACCCAGTACTTC

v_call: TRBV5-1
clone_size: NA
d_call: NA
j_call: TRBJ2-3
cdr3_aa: CASSSADTQYF
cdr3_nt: TGCGCCAGCAGCTCGGCAGATACGCAGTATTTT

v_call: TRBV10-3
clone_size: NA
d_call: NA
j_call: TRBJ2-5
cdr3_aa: CAISDPFAVGEETQYF
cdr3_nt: TGTGCCATCAGTGACCCTTTTGCGGTTGGCGAGGAGACCCAGTACTTC

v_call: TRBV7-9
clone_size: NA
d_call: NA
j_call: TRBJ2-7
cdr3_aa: CASTRNPREQYF
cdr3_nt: TGTGCCAGCACCCGCAATCCTAGGGAGCAGTACTTC

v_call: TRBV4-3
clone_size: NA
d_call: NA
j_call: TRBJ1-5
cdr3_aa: CASSQDLGNQPQHF
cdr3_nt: TGCGCCAGCAGCCAAGATCTAGGCAATCAGCCCCAGCATTTT

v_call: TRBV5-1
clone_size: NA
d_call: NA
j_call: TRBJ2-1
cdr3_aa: CASRPLSAYNEQFF
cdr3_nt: TGCGCCAGCAGACCTTTGAGCGCCTACAATGAGCAGTTCTTC

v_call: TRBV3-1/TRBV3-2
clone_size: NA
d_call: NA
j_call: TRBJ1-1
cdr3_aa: CASSPSEPEEAFF
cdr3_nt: TGTGCCAGCAGCCCTTCCGAACCCGAGGAAGCTTTCTTT

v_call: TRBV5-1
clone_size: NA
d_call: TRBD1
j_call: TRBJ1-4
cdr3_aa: CASSQGQENGKLFF
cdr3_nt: TGCGCCAGCAGCCAGGGACAGGAGAACGGAAAACTGTTTTTT

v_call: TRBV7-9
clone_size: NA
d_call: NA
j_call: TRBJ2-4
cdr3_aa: CASSLVLAIDKNIQYF
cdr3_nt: TGTGCCAGCAGCTTAGTTTTAGCGATCGACAAAAACATTCAGTACTTC

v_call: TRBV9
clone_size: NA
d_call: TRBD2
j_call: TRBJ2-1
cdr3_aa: CASSAFQRGVGEQFF
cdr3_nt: TGTGCCAGCAGCGCATTCCAGCGGGGGGTGGGTGAGCAGTTCTTC

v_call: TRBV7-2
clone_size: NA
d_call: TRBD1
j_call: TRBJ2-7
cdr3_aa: CASSQQGSPSYEQYF
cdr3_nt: TGTGCCAGCAGCCAACAGGGGTCCCCCTCCTACGAGCAGTACTTC

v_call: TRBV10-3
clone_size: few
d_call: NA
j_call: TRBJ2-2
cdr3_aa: CAIRASVQGELFF
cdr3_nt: TGTGCCATCAGGGCTAGTGTTCAGGGGGAGCTGTTTTTT

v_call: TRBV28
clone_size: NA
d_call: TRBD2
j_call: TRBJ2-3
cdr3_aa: CASSTSGAADTQYF
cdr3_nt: TGTGCCAGCAGTACTAGCGGGGCTGCAGATACGCAGTATTTT

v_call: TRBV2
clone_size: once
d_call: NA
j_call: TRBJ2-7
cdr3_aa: CASIARSGNYEQYF
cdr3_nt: TGTGCCAGCATCGCCCGGAGTGGCAACTACGAGCAGTACTTC

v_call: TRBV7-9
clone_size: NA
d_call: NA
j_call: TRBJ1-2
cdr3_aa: CASSLIGGYGYTF
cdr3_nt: TGTGCCAGCAGCTTAATCGGCGGCTATGGCTACACCTTC

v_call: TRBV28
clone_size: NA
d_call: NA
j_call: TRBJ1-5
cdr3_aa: CASRTGGSQPQHF
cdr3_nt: TGTGCCAGCAGAACGGGAGGGTCTCAGCCCCAGCATTTT

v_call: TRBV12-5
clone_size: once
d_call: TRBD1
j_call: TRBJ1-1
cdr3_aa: CASGLGQGRGTEAFF
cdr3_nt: TGTGCTAGTGGTTTGGGACAGGGTAGAGGCACTGAAGCTTTCTTT

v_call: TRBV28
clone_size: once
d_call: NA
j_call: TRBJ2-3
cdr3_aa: CASRTVTDTQYF
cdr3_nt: TGTGCCAGCAGGACAGTCACAGATACGCAGTATTTT

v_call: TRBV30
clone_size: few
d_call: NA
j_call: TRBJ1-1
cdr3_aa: CAWTLQENTEAFF
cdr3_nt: TGTGCCTGGACCTTACAGGAGAACACTGAAGCTTTCTTT

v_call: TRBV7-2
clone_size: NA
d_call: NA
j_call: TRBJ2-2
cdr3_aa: CASSFLGLLGTGELFF
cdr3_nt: TGTGCCAGCAGCTTCCTGGGGCTTCTGGGGACCGGGGAGCTGTTTTTT

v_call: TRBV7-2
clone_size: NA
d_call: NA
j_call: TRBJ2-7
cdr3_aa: CASSLASAGEYEQYF
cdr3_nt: TGTGCCAGCAGCTTAGCGTCGGCAGGGGAGTACGAGCAGTACTTC

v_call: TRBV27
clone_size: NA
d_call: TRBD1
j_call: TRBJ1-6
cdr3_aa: CASKTWTGSSYNSPLHF
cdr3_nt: TGTGCCAGCAAAACCTGGACAGGGAGCTCCTATAATTCACCCCTCCACTTT

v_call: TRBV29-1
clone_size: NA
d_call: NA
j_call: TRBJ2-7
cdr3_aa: CSVRSGNNYEQYF
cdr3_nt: TGCAGCGTTCGTTCGGGGAACAACTACGAGCAGTACTTC

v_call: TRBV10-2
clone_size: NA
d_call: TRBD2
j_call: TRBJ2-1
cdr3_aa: CASSAAGGYNEQFF
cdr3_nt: TGCGCCAGCAGCGCAGCGGGGGGCTACAATGAGCAGTTCTTC

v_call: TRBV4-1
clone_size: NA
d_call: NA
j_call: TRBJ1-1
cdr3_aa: CASSHQGRGAFF
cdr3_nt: TGCGCCAGCAGCCACCAGGGTCGCGGAGCTTTCTTT

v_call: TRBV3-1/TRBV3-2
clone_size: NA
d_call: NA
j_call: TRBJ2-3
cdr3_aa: CASSQQTTDTQYF
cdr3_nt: TGTGCCAGCAGCCAACAAACTACAGATACGCAGTATTTT